These T cell receptor beta chains were read from a single sample in a study of response to subunit inactivated influenza vaccine. TCRdb fed the RT-PCR reads into MiXCR, producing one record per CDR3 protein. The repertoire has fewer than 550,000 distinct CDR3 sequences, 25% of them found once; the top ten carry 1.9%. The material sequenced was CD4+ T cells sorted from PBMCs, taken roughly 5 days after vaccination. The receptors were gathered from a man aged 50-59 years who received an inactivated influenza vaccine. The CDR3 runs from the conserved cysteine through the conserved F or W. A D gene is named only where the DNA matches it firmly. Clone sizes are given selectively: once, few, many, or a class where the clone is expanded.

clone_size j_call v_call d_call cdr3_nt cdr3_aa
few TRBJ2-2 TRBV18 - TGTGCCAGCTCACCACCGTACACCGGGGAGCTGTTTTTT CASSPPYTGELFF
- TRBJ2-7 TRBV25-1 - TGTGCCAGCAGTGAGGCGGGACAAATCCGCGAGCAGTACTTC CASSEAGQIREQYF
- TRBJ2-7 TRBV19 TRBD1 TGTGCCAGCCAACCTTCCCGGGACAGTTACGAGCAGTACTTC CASQPSRDSYEQYF
many TRBJ1-6 TRBV7-8 - TGTGCCAGCAGCCCGCGGACGGTTGGGAATTCACCCCTCCACTTT CASSPRTVGNSPLHF
few TRBJ2-1 TRBV5-6 TRBD2 TGTGCCAGCAGCATTAGCGGGGGGGCCCGGATCTATGAGCAGTTCTTC CASSISGGARIYEQFF
few TRBJ1-6 TRBV7-9 - TGTGCCAGCAGCTTAGACTCCAGGAATTCACCCCTCCACTTT CASSLDSRNSPLHF
- TRBJ2-1 TRBV7-7 - TGTGCTAGCAGCTTAAGCAACTCCAATGAGCAGTTCTTC CASSLSNSNEQFF
- TRBJ1-2 TRBV12-3/TRBV12-4 - TGTGCATCAGGGTATGGCGGCTATGGCTACACCTTC CASGYGGYGYTF
- TRBJ1-3 TRBV29-1 - TGCAGCGTTGGGGTACCCGCGAGTGGAAACACCATATATTTT CSVGVPASGNTIYF
- TRBJ2-1 TRBV5-1 TRBD2 TGCGCCAGCAGCTTGTTAGGGACTAGCGGCTTAAACAATGAGCAGTTCTTC CASSLLGTSGLNNEQFF
- TRBJ1-5 TRBV7-9 TRBD1 TGTGCCAGCAGCGGAGCCGGGACAGGGGAGATCAATCAGCCCCAGCATTTT CASSGAGTGEINQPQHF
- TRBJ1-6 TRBV7-8 - TGTGCCAGCAGCCTCGGTCAGGGGTTTAATTCACCCCTCCACTTT CASSLGQGFNSPLHF
- TRBJ2-7 TRBV12-5 TRBD1 TGTGCTAGTGGTTTGGAGCCTGGGACAGGGGATTACGAGCAGTACTTC CASGLEPGTGDYEQYF
- TRBJ1-1 TRBV5-1 - TGCGCCAGCTCCCCCCGTGACAGCCATCAAAATGAAGCTTTCTTT CASSPRDSHQNEAFF
- TRBJ2-3 TRBV5-1 TRBD2 TGCGCCAGCAGAAGGGAGGGACTAGCCTCAGATACGCAGTATTTT CASRREGLASDTQYF
- TRBJ2-2 TRBV5-4 - TGTGCCAGCAGCACGGAGGCGAACACCGGGGAGCTGTTTTTT CASSTEANTGELFF
- TRBJ2-7 TRBV6-2/TRBV6-3 TRBD2 TGTGCCAGCAGTTCCAGACTAGCGGGGGGCCTCTCCTACGAGCAGTACTTC CASSSRLAGGLSYEQYF
few TRBJ2-7 TRBV12-3/TRBV12-4 TRBD1 TGTGCCAGCAGCCCTAGGACAGGGTCGCTCGAGCAGTACTTC CASSPRTGSLEQYF
few TRBJ2-7 TRBV10-3 - TGTGCCATCAGTCAAACGAATTCCTACGAGCAGTACTTC CAISQTNSYEQYF
- TRBJ2-5 TRBV5-1 - TGCGCCAGCAGCCACAACTTGGGGGAGGAGACCCAGTACTTC CASSHNLGEETQYF
- TRBJ1-6 TRBV5-1 TRBD1 TGCGCCAGCAGCAGGGGACAGCGCTATCGTAATTCACCCCTCCACTTT CASSRGQRYRNSPLHF
- TRBJ1-1 TRBV7-2 - TGTGCCAGCAGCCTTAGGAACAGGGAAGCTTTCTTT CASSLRNREAFF
few TRBJ2-3 TRBV21-1 - - CASSKVGRGTGLGSDTQYF
- TRBJ2-7 TRBV27 - TGTGCCAGCAGTTCCCCGAGCCTAGTCCCTCACGAGCAGTACTTC CASSSPSLVPHEQYF
few TRBJ2-1 TRBV10-3 TRBD2 TGTGCCATCAGTGACTTAGCGGGAGTCCACAATGAGCAGTTCTTC CAISDLAGVHNEQFF
once TRBJ2-3 TRBV6-2/TRBV6-3 - TGTGCCAGCAGTTACGGCTTGGATACGCAGTATTTT CASSYGLDTQYF
- TRBJ2-7 TRBV12-3/TRBV12-4 - TGTGCCAGCAGTTATTCTCTTAGGGCCTACGAGCAGTACTTC CASSYSLRAYEQYF
- TRBJ1-4 TRBV6-1 TRBD1 TGTGCCAGCAGGATAGACAGGGGGCGTGAAAAACTGTTTTTT CASRIDRGREKLFF
- TRBJ1-3 TRBV12-3/TRBV12-4 TRBD1 TGTGCCAGCAGTCGTTTGGTGAAGGGGGCGCGAAACACCATATATTTT CASSRLVKGARNTIYF
- TRBJ2-1 TRBV14 - TGTGCCATCAGCCATGGGTTCTACAATGAGCAGTTCTTC CAISHGFYNEQFF
few TRBJ2-3 TRBV5-1 TRBD2 TGCGCCAGCAGTGAGCTAGCGGGAGGAGATACGCAGTATTTT CASSELAGGDTQYF
- TRBJ2-5 TRBV5-1 TRBD2 TGCGCCAGCAGCCCGGGGGGGCTAGCGGGAGGACAAGAGACCCAGTACTTC CASSPGGLAGGQETQYF
- TRBJ2-7 TRBV6-1 - TGTGCCAGCAGCCCCTGGGGGGACCGCTCCTACGAGCAGTACTTC CASSPWGDRSYEQYF
- TRBJ1-1 TRBV12-3/TRBV12-4 - TGTGCCAGCAGTTCACAGGGCGTTGACACTGAAGCTTTCTTT CASSSQGVDTEAFF
few TRBJ2-7 TRBV6-5 TRBD2 TGTGCCAGCAGTTACTCGGCGGGAGGGCCAAGGTCCTACGAGCAGTACTTC CASSYSAGGPRSYEQYF
few TRBJ2-1 TRBV27 - TGTGCCAGCAGTGCTGACTCCTACAATGAGCAGTTCTTC CASSADSYNEQFF
- TRBJ2-7 TRBV7-9 - TGTGCCAGCAGCTTCCTCACGGGTGGTTTTTACGAGCAGTACTTC CASSFLTGGFYEQYF
- TRBJ2-7 TRBV4-3 - TGCGCCAGCAGCCAAGAAGGGGGAAGCGAGCAGTACTTC CASSQEGGSEQYF
- TRBJ1-1 TRBV28 - TGTGCCAGTCGGGGAGTTAACACTGAAGCTTTCTTT CASRGVNTEAFF
few TRBJ2-7 TRBV28 TRBD2 TGTGCCAGCAGTCGGATACCTAGCGGGGGCTCCTACGAGCAGTACTTC CASSRIPSGGSYEQYF
- TRBJ2-7 TRBV30 - TGTGCCTGGGTCCCGGGGGTAGGCTACGAGCAGTACTTC CAWVPGVGYEQYF
many TRBJ2-7 TRBV10-3 - TGTGCCATCAGTGAGCAAACACCGGGCCTCTCGCGGCACGAGCAGTACTTC CAISEQTPGLSRHEQYF
once TRBJ2-3 TRBV28 TRBD2 TGTGCCAGCCTAGCGGGAGGGCCAGGTACGCAGTATTTT CASLAGGPGTQYF
- TRBJ2-5 TRBV14 - TGTGCCAGCAGCCCAGGGTTTGACCGGGAGACCCAGTACTTC CASSPGFDRETQYF
- TRBJ2-7 TRBV29-1 - TGCAGCGTGCGGGGACAGAGAGATACCTACGAGCAGTACTTC CSVRGQRDTYEQYF
few TRBJ1-3 TRBV10-3 - TGTGCCATCAGTGAGACAGGGACTAGTGGAAACACCATATATTTT CAISETGTSGNTIYF
- TRBJ2-5 TRBV6-5 - TGTGCCAGCAGTTACGCAGGGTCTATGGGAGAGACCCAGTACTTC CASSYAGSMGETQYF
few TRBJ1-1 TRBV5-1 - TGCGCCAGCAGCTCGAACGCGCAAACAGGGAACACTGAAGCTTTCTTT CASSSNAQTGNTEAFF
- TRBJ2-3 TRBV5-1 TRBD2 TGCGCCAGCACTCTACTAGCGGTGAGCACAGATACGCAGTATTTT CASTLLAVSTDTQYF
few TRBJ1-6 TRBV10-3 - TGTGCCATCAGCCCCGACTCGAATTCACCCCTCCACTTT CAISPDSNSPLHF
few TRBJ2-2 TRBV24-1 - TGTGCCACCAGAGACGGAACCGGGGAGCTGTTTTTT CATRDGTGELFF
- TRBJ2-7 TRBV20-1 - TGCAGTGCTAGAGGACGACAGGGACTCGGCGAGCAGTACTTC CSARGRQGLGEQYF
few TRBJ1-2 TRBV29-1 - TGCAGCGTTGAAGATCCCATGGACAGACATTATGGCTACACCTTC CSVEDPMDRHYGYTF
few TRBJ2-1 TRBV4-2 - TGTGCCAGCAGCCAAGACGGACTCCGAGAGCAGTTCTTC CASSQDGLREQFF
few TRBJ2-3 TRBV7-2 TRBD2 TGTGCCAGCAGCTTAGGCGGCGCTAGCGGGGGGTCAGATACGCAGTATTTT CASSLGGASGGSDTQYF
once TRBJ1-3 TRBV29-1 - TGCAGCGTTGAAGGCTTCTCTGGAAACACCATATATTTT CSVEGFSGNTIYF
- TRBJ2-5 TRBV29-1 - TGCAGCGCCACCCATGGAGCCCAAGAGACCCAGTACTTC CSATHGAQETQYF
- TRBJ2-3 TRBV28 TRBD2 TGTGCCAGCAGCCCATCAGGGCGGGGGGAAGATACGCAGTATTTT CASSPSGRGEDTQYF